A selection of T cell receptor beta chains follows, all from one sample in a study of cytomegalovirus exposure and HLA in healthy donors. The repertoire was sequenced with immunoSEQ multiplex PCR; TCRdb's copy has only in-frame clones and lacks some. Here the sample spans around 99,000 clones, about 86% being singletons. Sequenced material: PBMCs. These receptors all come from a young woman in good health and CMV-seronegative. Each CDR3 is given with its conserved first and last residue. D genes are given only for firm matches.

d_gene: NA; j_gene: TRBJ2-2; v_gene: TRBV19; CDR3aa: CASSIVGAQRQSTGELFF; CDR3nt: TGTGCCAGTAGTATAGTGGGGGCACAGAGACAGAGCACCGGGGAGCTGTTTTTT
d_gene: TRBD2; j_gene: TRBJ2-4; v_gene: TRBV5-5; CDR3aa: CASSREATSGNIQYF; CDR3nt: TGTGCCAGCAGCAGGGAGGCGACTAGCGGGAACATTCAGTACTTC
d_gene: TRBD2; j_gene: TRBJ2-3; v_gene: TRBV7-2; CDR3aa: CASSLNLAGGTDTQYF; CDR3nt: TGTGCCAGCAGCTTAAATTTAGCGGGGGGCACAGATACGCAGTATTTT
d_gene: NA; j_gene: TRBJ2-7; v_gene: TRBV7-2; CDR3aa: CASSPAPGYEQYF; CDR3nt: TGTGCCAGCAGCCCTGCCCCGGGCTACGAGCAGTACTTC
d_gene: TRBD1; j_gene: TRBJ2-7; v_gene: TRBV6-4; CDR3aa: CASSGGQGRSYEQYF; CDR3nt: TGTGCCAGCAGCGGAGGACAGGGTCGTTCCTACGAGCAGTACTTC
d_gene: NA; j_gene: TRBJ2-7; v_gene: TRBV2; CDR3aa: CASSEVGPAYEQYF; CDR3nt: TGTGCCAGCAGTGAAGTGGGCCCTGCCTACGAGCAGTACTTC
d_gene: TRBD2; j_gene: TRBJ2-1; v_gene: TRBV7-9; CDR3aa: CASLVEGGRTVGQFF; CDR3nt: TGTGCCAGCTTAGTTGAGGGCGGGAGGACAGTAGGGCAGTTCTTC
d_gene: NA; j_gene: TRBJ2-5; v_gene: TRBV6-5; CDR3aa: CASSSRETQYF; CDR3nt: TGTGCCAGCAGTTCGCGAGAGACCCAGTACTTC
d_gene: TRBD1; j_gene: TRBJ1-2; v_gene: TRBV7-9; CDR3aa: CASSLGEGAAGYTF; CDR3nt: TGTGCCAGCAGCTTAGGCGAGGGGGCAGCAGGCTACACCTTC
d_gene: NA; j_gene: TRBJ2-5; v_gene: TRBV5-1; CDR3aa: CASSRGWEETQYF; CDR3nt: TGCGCCAGCAGCCGCGGGTGGGAAGAGACCCAGTACTTC
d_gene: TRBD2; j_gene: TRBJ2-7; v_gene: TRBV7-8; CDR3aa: CASSYSPSGTYEQYF; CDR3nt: TGTGCCAGCAGCTATTCTCCTAGCGGCACCTACGAGCAGTACTTC
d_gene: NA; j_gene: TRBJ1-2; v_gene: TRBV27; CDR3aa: CASSTTTGSGYTF; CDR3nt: TGTGCCAGCAGTACCACGACAGGTTCTGGCTACACCTTC
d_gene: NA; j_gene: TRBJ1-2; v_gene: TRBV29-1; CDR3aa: CSVVRSDGDYGYTF; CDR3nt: TGCAGCGTTGTACGATCAGACGGAGACTATGGCTACACCTTC
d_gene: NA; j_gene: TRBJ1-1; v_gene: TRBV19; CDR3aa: CASSIDRQGRAFF; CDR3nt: TGTGCCAGTAGTATAGATCGGCAGGGCAGGGCTTTCTTT
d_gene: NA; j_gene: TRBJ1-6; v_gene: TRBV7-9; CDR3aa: CASREPGERGSPLHF; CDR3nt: TGTGCCAGCAGGGAACCGGGAGAACGGGGTTCACCCCTCCACTTT
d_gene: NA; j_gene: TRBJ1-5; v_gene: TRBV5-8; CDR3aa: CASSLGGRGNQPQHF; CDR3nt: TGTGCCAGCAGCTTGGGAGGGAGGGGCAATCAGCCCCAGCATTTT
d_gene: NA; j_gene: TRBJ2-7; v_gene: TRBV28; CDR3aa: CASSLPTGRPYEQYF; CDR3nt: TGTGCCAGCAGTTTACCGACAGGGAGGCCCTACGAGCAGTACTTC
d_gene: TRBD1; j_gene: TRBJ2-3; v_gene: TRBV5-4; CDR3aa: CASSHKGAADTQYF; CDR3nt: TGTGCCAGCAGCCACAAGGGGGCGGCAGATACGCAGTATTTT
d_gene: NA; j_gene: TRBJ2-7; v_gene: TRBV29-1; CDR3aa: CSVTKDPAGYEQYF; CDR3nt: TGCAGCGTTACAAAGGACCCGGCGGGCTACGAGCAGTACTTC
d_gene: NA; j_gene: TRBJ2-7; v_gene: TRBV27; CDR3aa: CASSFTGDEQYF; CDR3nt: TGTGCCAGCAGTTTCACGGGGGACGAGCAGTACTTC
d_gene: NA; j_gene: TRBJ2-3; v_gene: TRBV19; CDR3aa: CASSKQGTDTQYF; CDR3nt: TGTGCCAGTAGTAAACAGGGCACAGATACGCAGTATTTT
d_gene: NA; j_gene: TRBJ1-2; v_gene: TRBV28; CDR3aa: CASRSHHDYGYTF; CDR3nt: TGTGCCAGCCGGTCCCATCACGACTATGGCTACACCTTC
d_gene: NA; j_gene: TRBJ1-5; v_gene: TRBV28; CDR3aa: CASMLGSNQPQHF; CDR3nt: TGTGCCAGCATGCTGGGCAGCAATCAGCCCCAGCATTTT
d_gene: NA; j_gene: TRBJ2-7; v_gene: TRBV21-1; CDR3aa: CASSRGDRVFYEQYF; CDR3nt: TGTGCCAGCAGCAGGGGGGACAGGGTTTTCTACGAGCAGTACTTC